What follows are 25 T cell receptor beta chains derived from one specimen sequenced in a study of human T cells and chemical hapten exposure. Time point described: healthy volunteer bleed at 6 weeks. The total RNA was obtained from whole blood that was not fractionated. TCRdb fed the RACE reads into MiXCR, producing one record per CDR3 protein. The sample lists 60,000 to 80,000 distinct CDR3 sequences; around 6.5% were seen once. Source material: whole blood. These receptors all stem from a female donor in good health. Some clones in this sample may be carry-over from other donors' samples.

This clonotype was counted a few times. This chain joins TRBV5-1 and TRBJ1-4; perhaps TRBD1 as D (5 bases). The germline V gene has CDR1 SGHRS and CDR2 YFSETQ. The CDR3 loop spans 13 amino acids. V was trimmed by 0 bases and J by 12 bases, leaving 12 bases between them. The CDR3: CASSLEFPGQLFF. DNA of the CDR3: TGCGCCAGCAGCTTGGAGTTTCCAGGGCAACTGTTTTTT.

In this sample, this clonotype turned up many times. The chain carries TRBV29-1 and TRBJ1-1, with 7 bases that match TRBD1. Trimming removed 5 bases from V and 3 bases from J; junction bases left unmatched: 6. Germline CDR1 and CDR2: SQVTM and ANQGSEA. This CDR3 comprises 13 residues. The CDR3 DNA is TGCAGCGTTCCCGAAGGGGGCTACACTGAAGCTTTCTTT. It translates to CSVPEGGYTEAFF.

This clonotype occurred many times. The chain joins TRBV5-6 to TRBJ1-1, with D uncertain. Germline V CDR1 and CDR2: SGHDT, YYEEEE. The CDR3 length is 14 residues. V was trimmed by 0 bases and J by 2 bases, leaving 8 bases between them. CDR3 DNA sequence: TGTGCCAGCAGCTTGGAACAGATTAACACTGAAGCTTTCTTT. Translation: CASSLEQINTEAFF.

This clonotype was counted between two and nine times. The chain has TRBV15 and TRBJ2-7; no clear D gene. This CDR3 spans 12 amino acids. V lost 0 bases and J lost 9, with 9 bases in between. CDR1 LNHNV and CDR2 YYDKDF come from the germline V gene (reference sequence). The DNA of the CDR3 is TGTGCCACCAGCAGAGATCATCTGCCGCAGTACTTC. Its protein product is CATSRDHLPQYF.

This clonotype appeared a few times. V and J are TRBV5-4 and TRBJ2-1; 14 nucleotides agree with TRBD2. In germline, CDR1 is SGHNT, CDR2 YYREEE (reference sequence). V trimming: 4 bases; J trimming: 4 bases; junction bases outside the gene matches: 7. This CDR3 is built from 17 residues. CDR3: CASSPGLAGGPYNEQFF. The CDR3 DNA sequence: TGTGCCAGCAGCCCAGGACTAGCGGGAGGTCCATACAATGAGCAGTTCTTC.

There are many counts of this clonotype. The chain couples TRBV28 to TRBJ2-3; TRBD1 matches at 9 bases. V shed 4 bases and J 4 bases; nucleotides not matched to a gene: 9. The germline CDR1 and CDR2 sequences are MDHEN and SYDVKM. The CDR3 consists of 16 residues. The CDR3 DNA reads as TGTGCCAGCAGTTATACGACAGGGGGTCCCGCAGATACGCAGTATTTT. This sequence encodes CASSYTTGGPADTQYF. Looking up the rest from reference TRBV28 and TRBJ2-3 gives the full variable domain: DVKVTQSSRYLVKRTGEKVFLECVQDMDHENMFWYRQDPGLGLRLIYFSYDVKMKEKGDIPEGYSVSREKKERFSLILESASTNQTSMYLCASSYTTGGPADTQYFGPGTRLTVL.

This clonotype was detected only a few times. This chain's CDR3 is CASTTDVGSHEQYF. CDR3 bases: TGTGCCAGCACGACGGACGTCGGCAGCCACGAGCAGTACTTC. The rearrangement uses TRBV9 and TRBJ2-7; D uncertain. Trimming stripped 6 bases from V and 5 bases from J, with 18 bases between. Germline values: CDR1 SGDLS, CDR2 YYNGEE. This CDR3 is built from 14 residues.

The genes are TRBV2 and TRBJ2-5; D may be TRBD2 (6 bases). The CDR3 runs 14 residues. Germline loops: CDR1 SNHLY, CDR2 FYNNEI. Trimming removed 3 bases from V and 1 base from J, with 9 bases in between. The chain's CDR3 is CASSEPGGQETQYF. The CDR3 nucleotides are TGTGCCAGCAGTGAGCCCGGGGGCCAAGAGACCCAGTACTTC.

This clonotype was detected only a few times. CDR3 DNA sequence: TGTGCCAGCAGCCGAGTCCCGGGACAGGGGATGAACACTGAAGCTTTCTTT. Translation: CASSRVPGQGMNTEAFF. The chain carries TRBV11-2 and TRBJ1-1; 10 bases line up with TRBD1. Germline V gene data show CDR1 as SGHAT and CDR2 as FQNNGV. Germline trimming cut 5 bases from V and 0 bases from J; bases unmatched to any gene: 9. The CDR3 covers 17 residues.

This clonotype was seen many times. The rearrangement uses TRBV6-2 or TRBV6-3 and TRBJ2-7; possibly TRBD2 for D (5 bases). Germline CDR1 and CDR2: MNHEY and SVGEGT. V was cut by 7 bases and J by 5 bases, with 9 bases left in between. The CDR3 spans 11 residues. The CDR3 nucleotides read TGTGCCAGCACTCGGCGGGACGAGCAGTACTTC. Encoded protein: CASTRRDEQYF.

This clonotype occurred many times. This chain joins TRBV7-2 and TRBJ2-3, with a possible D match to TRBD1 (6 bases). Germline-derived CDR1 and CDR2 are SGHTA and FQGNSA. Deletions cut 0 bases from V and 3 bases from J, with 10 bases between. The CDR3 has 15 amino acids. The CDR3 DNA is TGTGCCAGCAGCTTAGCGGGACAAAGGACAGATACGCAGTATTTT. It codes for CASSLAGQRTDTQYF.

This clonotype showed up many times. This chain joins TRBV12-3 or TRBV12-4 and TRBJ2-3; the D gene is possibly TRBD1 (6 bases). The CDR3 covers 15 residues. Trimming left V 5 bases short and J 2 bases short, with 14 bases between. The CDR3 sequence is CASSPDRTLTDTQYF. For the CDR3, the DNA is TGTGCCAGCAGTCCGGACAGAACCCTCACAGATACGCAGTATTTT.

This clonotype has ten or more counts. CDR3 sequence reads: CASSLLGPDTQYF. For the CDR3, the DNA is TGTGCCAGCAGCTTATTGGGTCCAGATACGCAGTATTTT. V usage is TRBV7-9 and J usage is TRBJ2-3; no firm D call. V lost 2 bases, J lost 4 bases, and 7 bases lay in between. This CDR3 comprises 13 residues. Per the germline V gene, CDR1 is SEHNR and CDR2 is FQNEAQ (reference sequence). Full variable domain (rest looked up from reference TRBV7-9 and TRBJ2-3): DTGVSQNPRHKITKRGQNVTFRCDPISEHNRLYWYRQTLGQGPEFLTYFQNEAQLEKSRLLSDRFSAERPKGSFSTLEIQRTEQGDSAMYLCASSLLGPDTQYFGPGTRLTVL.

In this sample, this clonotype turned up many times. The chain combines TRBV30 with TRBJ2-1; D gene ambiguous. Germline loops: CDR1 GTSNPN, CDR2 SVGIG (reference sequence). This CDR3 is 12 amino acids long. The germline V and J ends were trimmed by 0 bases and 6 bases, with 6 bases remaining between them. CDR3 DNA sequence: TGTGCCTGGAGTGTCCCAGTCAATGAGCAGTTCTTC. Translating gives CAWSVPVNEQFF.

This chain joins TRBV6-2 or TRBV6-3 and TRBJ2-3; the D gene is possibly TRBD2 (6 bases). CDR1 and CDR2 from the germline V gene are MNHEY and SVGEGT. The CDR3 runs to 14 residues. The V end was cut by 6 bases, the J end by 4 bases, with 14 bases between. In DNA form, the CDR3 reads TGTGCCAGCAGCCCGACGGGAGAAGCAGATACGCAGTATTTT. Its protein is CASSPTGEADTQYF.

The chain couples TRBV4-2 to TRBJ2-3; 10 bases match TRBD2. With 1 base clipped from V and 6 bases from J, the junction kept 7 bases outside the gene matches. CDR1 is LGHNA, CDR2 YNFKEQ, per germline. This CDR3 contains 16 residues. This CDR3 reads CASSQVGSGRSDTQYF. In DNA, the CDR3 is TGTGCCAGCAGCCAAGTTGGTAGCGGGAGGTCGGATACGCAGTATTTT.

This clonotype was recorded a few times. The conserved phenylalanine or tryptophan normally closing the CDR3 is absent here, so this likely arose from a read error. The DNA is omitted, as the CDR3 cannot be located on it reliably, and the CDR3 follows TCRdb's listing. The genes are TRBV4-2 and TRBJ2-7. Germline lookup yields CDR1 LGHNA and CDR2 YNFKEQ. The CDR3 is 8 residues long, ends included. The CDR3 sequence is CASSPLGY.

The chain is built from TRBV5-1 and TRBJ2-7, with 7 bases fitting TRBD2. With 7 bases clipped from V and 1 base from J, the junction kept 5 bases outside the gene matches. CDR3 length: 13 residues. CDR1 and CDR2 (germline): SGHRS, YFSETQ. For the CDR3, the DNA is TGCGCCAGCTCCGGGACTAAGTCCTACGAGCAGTACTTC. This translates into CASSGTKSYEQYF.

This clonotype was counted ten times or more. This rearrangement joins TRBV7-9 to TRBJ2-5; no definite D call. The CDR3 has 17 residues. The V gene lost 5 bases and the J gene lost 2 bases, with 21 bases spanning the gap. CDR1 is SEHNR, CDR2 FQNEAQ, per germline (reference sequence). The CDR3 reads CASSTLALGNGQETQYF. The CDR3, as DNA: TGTGCCAGCAGCACCCTGGCGTTAGGGAATGGGCAAGAGACCCAGTACTTC.

This clonotype showed up just a few times. The chain links TRBV7-9 to TRBJ1-1; 8 bases match TRBD1. CDR1 is SEHNR, CDR2 FQNEAQ, per germline (reference sequence). J lost 4 bases, V lost 5 bases, and 6 bases had no gene match. CDR3 length: 14 residues. CDR3: CASSPDRVTTEAFF. DNA of the CDR3: TGTGCCAGCAGCCCGGACAGGGTTACCACTGAAGCTTTCTTT.

Many counts were recorded for this clonotype. The chain carries TRBV28 and TRBJ1-5; unclear D gene. The CDR3 spans 13 residues. V dropped 6 bases and J dropped 2 bases, with 8 bases sitting between them. Germline values: CDR1 MDHEN, CDR2 SYDVKM. The CDR3 spells CASRVRGNQPQHF. Here the CDR3 DNA reads TGTGCCAGCAGGGTGAGGGGCAATCAGCCCCAGCATTTT.

The J gene is TRBJ2-7, the V gene TRBV29-1, with TRBD2 as a possible D gene (5 bases). This CDR3 spans 14 amino acids. V was cut by 3 bases and J by 1 base, with 13 bases left in between. CDR1 SQVTM and CDR2 ANQGSEA come from the germline V gene. Here the CDR3 reads CSVDPEGNSYEQYF. The CDR3 DNA is TGCAGCGTTGACCCCGAGGGCAATTCCTACGAGCAGTACTTC.

This clonotype was seen many times. The gene calls are TRBV11-3 and TRBJ1-4; D not resolved. The germline V and J ends were trimmed by 0 bases and 8 bases, with 7 bases remaining between them. CDR3 length equals 13 residues. Germline V CDR1 and CDR2: SGHNT, YENEEA. The CDR3 coding sequence is TGTGCCAGCAGCTTAGATGAGACAGAAAAACTGTTTTTT. Residues: CASSLDETEKLFF.

The rearrangement links TRBV19 to TRBJ1-2; a weak D match, TRBD1 (6 bases). Trimming cost V 4 bases and J 5 bases, with 11 bases left between them. From germline, CDR1 is LNHDA and CDR2 SQIVND (reference sequence). The CDR3 extends over 13 amino acids. Here the CDR3 DNA reads TGTGCCAGTAGTACCACAGGGAGATATGGCTACACCTTC. Translating gives CASSTTGRYGYTF.

This chain links TRBV5-8 with TRBJ2-4; 11 bases are a match to TRBD2. The CDR3 runs 16 residues. The V gene end was trimmed by 4 bases and the J gene end by 4 bases; junction bases not matched to a gene: 7. Germline loops: CDR1 SGHTS, CDR2 YDEGEE. The DNA for the CDR3 is TGTGCCAGCAGCGCGTGGACTAGCGGGCGAAAAAACATTCAGTACTTC. Encoded protein: CASSAWTSGRKNIQYF.